The 18 T cell receptor beta chains reported below all come from one sample, sequenced in a study of blood T cells in healthy people across ages. Sample-barcoded 5' priming and a J-beta primer mix drove a second PCR of about 6 to 11 cycles. TCRdb re-called the 5' RACE reads through MiXCR, storing one row per CDR3 protein. The data show about 1,400,000 distinct CDR3 sequences, with 35% to 45% seen just once and roughly 7.7% held by the top ten. Sequenced sample: blood. The source is a woman between 18 and 30 years old in good health.

V is TRBV4-1 and J is TRBJ2-1; 7 bases are a match to TRBD1. The CDR3 contains 17 residues. CDR1 MGHRA and CDR2 YSYEKL come from the germline V gene. With 3 bases clipped from V and 1 base from J, the junction kept 9 bases outside the gene matches. The CDR3 bases are TGCGCCAGCAGCCATCTGACCGGGACAGCATCCTACAATGAGCAGTTCTTC. Protein product: CASSHLTGTASYNEQFF.

This clonotype appeared a few times. The chain has TRBV5-1 and TRBJ2-5; D call uncertain. The CDR3 contains 13 residues. Trimming took 3 bases from V and 0 from J, leaving 6 bases between them. In germline, CDR1 is SGHRS, CDR2 YFSETQ. For the CDR3, the DNA is TGCGCCAGCAGCTCCCAAAACCAAGAGACCCAGTACTTC. It codes for CASSSQNQETQYF.

The J gene is TRBJ1-2, the V gene TRBV20-1, with D maybe TRBD1 (6 bases). Germline assignment: CDR1 DFQATT and CDR2 SNEGSKA (reference sequence). This CDR3 contains 11 residues. The CDR3 loop reads CSLQGSHGYTF. CDR3 sequence (DNA): TGCAGCTTACAGGGTTCCCATGGCTACACCTTC.

J is TRBJ2-1 and V is TRBV27; weak D call: TRBD2 (5 bases). The CDR3 contains 14 residues. The germline V gene has CDR1 MNHEY and CDR2 SMNVEV (reference sequence). Trimming shortened V by 7 bases and J by 0 bases, and 10 bases separated the two germline ends. In DNA, the CDR3 is TGTGCCAGCATTAAACGGGGCTCCTACAATGAGCAGTTCTTC. Its protein product is CASIKRGSYNEQFF.

The chain links TRBV25-1 to TRBJ2-3; 10 bases align to TRBD1. The CDR3 runs to 15 residues. The V gene end was trimmed by 6 bases and the J gene end by 5 bases; junction bases not matched to a gene: 8. Germline assignment: CDR1 MGHDK and CDR2 SYGVNS. CDR3 in amino acids: CASRGTGAGGDTQYF. In nucleotides, the CDR3 is TGTGCCAGCAGGGGGACAGGGGCAGGGGGAGATACGCAGTATTTT.

The table lists this clonotype with a few counts. The CDR3 bases are TGTGCCATCAGAACCCCGGGACAGGGATTACAAGAGACCCAGTACTTC. It translates to CAIRTPGQGLQETQYF. The V gene is TRBV10-3, the J gene TRBJ2-5, with TRBD1 identical over 9 bases. CDR3 length: 16 amino acids. With V trimmed by 6 bases and J by 2 bases, 10 bases remained unmatched. Germline CDR1 ENHRY, CDR2 SYGVKD.

The chain is built from TRBV2 and TRBJ1-2; 8 nucleotides line up with TRBD1. This CDR3 spans 14 amino acids. Unmatched junction bases numbered 6, after V lost 5 bases and J lost 4 bases. The V gene's germline CDR1 is SNHLY and CDR2 FYNNEI. CDR3 residues: CASSPDRDIYGYTF. In nucleotides, the CDR3 is TGTGCCAGCAGTCCGGACAGGGATATCTATGGCTACACCTTC.

Only a few counts were recorded for this clonotype. The V gene is TRBV25-1, the J gene TRBJ2-7, with 9 bases identical to TRBD1. With 4 bases clipped from V and 1 base from J, the junction kept 8 bases outside the gene matches. Germline CDR1 reads MGHDK; CDR2 reads SYGVNS. The CDR3 runs 16 residues. The CDR3 DNA sequence: TGTGCCAGCAGTGGAGGGACAGGGCAGATGTCCTACGAGCAGTACTTC. Encoded protein: CASSGGTGQMSYEQYF.

The rearrangement uses TRBV27 and TRBJ2-3; 9 bases are a match to TRBD2. The CDR3 is made up of 13 amino acids. The trim removed 10 bases at V and 5 bases at J, leaving 7 bases unmatched. CDR1 is MNHEY, CDR2 SMNVEV, per germline (reference sequence). The CDR3: CATGWRGGDTQYF. As DNA, the CDR3 is TGTGCCACCGGCTGGCGGGGGGGAGATACGCAGTATTTT.

The chain links TRBV20-1 to TRBJ1-1, with D unresolved. The CDR3 has 16 amino acids. The V gene's germline CDR1 is DFQATT and CDR2 SNEGSKA (reference sequence). Trimming cost V 3 bases and J 0 bases, with 17 bases left between them. The CDR3 spells CSASPGPFLMNTEAFF. The CDR3 nucleotides read TGCAGTGCTAGCCCCGGACCTTTCCTGATGAACACTGAAGCTTTCTTT.

This clonotype has just a few counts. V and J are TRBV5-1 and TRBJ2-7; weak D call: TRBD1 (6 bases). CDR1 is SGHRS, CDR2 YFSETQ, per germline. The CDR3 contains 18 residues. V lost 3 bases and J lost 6, with 28 bases in between. The CDR3 DNA sequence: TGCGCCAGCAGCTCTACCATGATCTACGCTCAGGGGACCAGCGAGCAGTACTTC. This encodes CASSSTMIYAQGTSEQYF.

This clonotype was seen a handful of times. The J gene is TRBJ1-1, the V gene TRBV5-1, with TRBD1 matching 7 bases. CDR3 length equals 15 residues. The germline V gene encodes CDR1 SGHRS and CDR2 YFSETQ. The trim removed 4 bases at V and 3 bases at J, leaving 9 bases unmatched. This CDR3 is CASSVQTGLDTEAFF. The DNA for the CDR3 is TGCGCCAGCAGCGTCCAGACAGGGCTCGACACTGAAGCTTTCTTT.

This chain joins TRBV27 and TRBJ1-5, with D maybe TRBD1 (5 bases). Germline-derived CDR1 and CDR2 are MNHEY and SMNVEV (reference sequence). Between the trimmed V and J ends, which lost 3 bases and 2 bases, there was a span of 11 bases. This CDR3 region has 15 residues. The DNA of the CDR3 is TGTGCCAGCAGTTTTAGGGGAACAGGCAATCAGCCCCAGCATTTT. Amino acids: CASSFRGTGNQPQHF.

On this clonotype: Mismatch with germline at one junction end may stem from a read error. The V and J genes are TRBV7-7 and TRBJ2-1, with 7 bases identical to TRBD1. The DNA end favors TRBJ2-7, so the J call may be wrong. The CDR3 totals 16 residues. The germline CDR1 and CDR2 sequences are SSHAT and FNYEAQ (reference sequence). CDR3 DNA: TGTGCTAGCACCCCAACGCCGGGACAGCGCTACAATGAGCAGTACTTC. Amino acid sequence: CASTPTPGQRYNEQYF.

The chain links TRBV5-1 to TRBJ2-6; D possibly corresponds to TRBD1 (6 bases). Trimming removed 4 bases at V and 2 bases at J, with 13 bases between. This CDR3 is 16 amino acids long. Germline-derived CDR1 and CDR2 are SGHRS and YFSETQ. CDR3 region: CASSPGSGAGANVLTF. The DNA for the CDR3 is TGCGCCAGCAGCCCTGGCTCAGGGGCTGGGGCCAACGTCCTGACTTTC.

This chain joins TRBV19 and TRBJ2-3; 9 positions match TRBD1. The V gene end was trimmed by 5 bases and the J gene end by 1 base; junction bases not matched to a gene: 7. The CDR3 contains 16 residues. CDR1 LNHDA and CDR2 SQIVND come from the germline V gene (reference sequence). The CDR3 DNA is TGTGCCAGTAGTGAAAACAGGGGGCTTGGCACAGATACGCAGTATTTT. Amino acids: CASSENRGLGTDTQYF.

In the case of this clonotype: Lacking the conserved final phenylalanine or tryptophan, this CDR3 likely reflects a read error. The chain joins TRBV5-1 to TRBJ2-5, with 7 bases matching TRBD1. This CDR3 has 16 residues. The germline V gene has CDR1 SGHRS and CDR2 YFSETQ. Germline trimming cut 0 bases from V and 3 bases from J; bases unmatched to any gene: 8. DNA for the CDR3: TGCGCCAGCAGCTTGGCCGCAGACAGGGTAAAAGAGACCCAGTACTTA. This sequence encodes CASSLAADRVKETQYL.

This clonotype was recorded once. The chain carries TRBV7-8 and TRBJ1-2, with TRBD1 matching over 7 bases. The CDR3 is 14 residues long. Unmatched junction bases numbered 8, after V lost 5 bases and J lost 5 bases. The germline V gene has CDR1 SGHVS and CDR2 FQNEAQ. CDR3 amino acids: CASSTGTVWYGYTF. The CDR3 bases are TGTGCCAGCAGCACTGGGACAGTCTGGTATGGCTACACCTTC. Full variable domain (missing parts from reference TRBV7-8 and TRBJ1-2): GAGVSQSPRYKVAKRGQDVALRCDPISGHVSLFWYQQALGQGPEFLTYFQNEAQLDKSGLPSDRFFAERPEGSVSTLKIQRTQQEDSAVYLCASSTGTVWYGYTFGSGTRLTVV.